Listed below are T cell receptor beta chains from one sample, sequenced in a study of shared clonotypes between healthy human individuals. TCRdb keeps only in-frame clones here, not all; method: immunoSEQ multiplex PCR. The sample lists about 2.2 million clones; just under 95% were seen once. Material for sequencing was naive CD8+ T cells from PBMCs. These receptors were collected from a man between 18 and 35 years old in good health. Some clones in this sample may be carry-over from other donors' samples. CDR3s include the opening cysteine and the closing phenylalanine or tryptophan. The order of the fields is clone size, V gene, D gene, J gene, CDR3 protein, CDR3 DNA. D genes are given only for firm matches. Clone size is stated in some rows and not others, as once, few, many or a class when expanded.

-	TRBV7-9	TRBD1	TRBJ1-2	CASSLPYPTGDGYTF	TGTGCCAGCAGCTTGCCATATCCCACAGGGGATGGCTACACCTTC
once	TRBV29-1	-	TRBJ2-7	CSVSPGSHEQYF	TGCAGCGTTTCCCCAGGCAGCCACGAGCAGTACTTC
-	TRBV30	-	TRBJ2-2	CAWTAAVNTGELFF	TGTGCCTGGACAGCAGCGGTCAACACCGGGGAGCTGTTTTTT
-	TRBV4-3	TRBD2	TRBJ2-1	CASSPLGLVTYNEQFF	TGCGCCAGCAGCCCACTAGGACTAGTGACCTACAATGAGCAGTTCTTC
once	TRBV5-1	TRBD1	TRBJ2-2	CVRTGWNTGELFF	TGCGTGCGGACAGGCTGGAACACCGGGGAGCTGTTTTTT
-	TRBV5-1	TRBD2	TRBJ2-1	CASSLETGGTYNEQFF	TGCGCCAGCAGCTTGGAAACGGGAGGGACCTACAATGAGCAGTTCTTC
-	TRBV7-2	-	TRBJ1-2	CASSARTETYTF	TGTGCCAGCAGCGCCCGGACAGAGACCTACACCTTC
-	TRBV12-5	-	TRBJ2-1	CASGLNNRGYEQFF	TGTGCTAGTGGTTTGAACAACCGGGGCTATGAGCAGTTCTTC
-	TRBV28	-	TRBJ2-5	CASSLTGTGGTQYF	TGTGCCAGCAGTTTGACAGGGACGGGGGGAACCCAGTACTTC
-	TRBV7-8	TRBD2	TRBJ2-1	CASSPPGSGTSVTEQFF	TGTGCCAGCAGCCCCCCCGGATCCGGGACTAGCGTTACAGAGCAGTTCTTC
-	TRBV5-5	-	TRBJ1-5	CASSPTETYSNQPQHF	TGTGCCAGCAGCCCGACAGAAACTTATAGCAATCAGCCCCAGCATTTT
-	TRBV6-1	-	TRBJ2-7	CASSEAENSAYEQYF	TGTGCCAGCAGTGAAGCGGAGAACAGCGCCTACGAGCAGTACTTC
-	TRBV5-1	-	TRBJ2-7	CASSLADHQEEQYF	TGCGCCAGCAGCTTGGCGGACCACCAAGAGGAGCAGTACTTC
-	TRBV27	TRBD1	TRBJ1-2	CASHGPGQGNYGYTF	TGTGCCAGCCATGGCCCGGGACAGGGTAACTATGGCTACACCTTC
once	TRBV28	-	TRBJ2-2	CASSLAGDTGELFF	TGTGCCAGCAGTTTAGCAGGGGACACCGGGGAGCTGTTTTTT
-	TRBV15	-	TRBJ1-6	CATSRGYSQMDSPLHF	TGTGCCACCAGCAGAGGTTACAGCCAAATGGATTCACCCCTCCACTTT
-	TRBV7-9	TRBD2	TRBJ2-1	CASSPGAGVGSHEQFF	TGTGCCAGCAGCCCAGGAGCGGGAGTAGGGTCCCATGAGCAGTTCTTC
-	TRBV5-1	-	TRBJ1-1	CASKDGNTEAFF	TGCGCCAGTAAGGACGGGAACACTGAAGCTTTCTTT
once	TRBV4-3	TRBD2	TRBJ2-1	CASSQEVFGREYNEQFF	TGCGCCAGCAGCCAAGAGGTTTTCGGGAGGGAGTACAATGAGCAGTTCTTC
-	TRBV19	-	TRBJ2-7	CASGAQTGYEQYF	TGTGCCAGCGGGGCCCAAACGGGCTACGAGCAGTACTTC
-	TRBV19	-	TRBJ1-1	CASTWGAGTEAFF	TGTGCCAGTACCTGGGGGGCAGGCACTGAAGCTTTCTTT
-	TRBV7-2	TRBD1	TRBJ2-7	CASSPKSTGHYEQYF	TGTGCCAGCAGCCCTAAATCGACAGGGCACTACGAGCAGTACTTC
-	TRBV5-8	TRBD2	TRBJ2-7	CASSFFEGLASYEQYF	TGTGCCAGCAGCTTTTTCGAGGGACTAGCCTCCTACGAGCAGTACTTC
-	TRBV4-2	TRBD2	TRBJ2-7	CASSQAAVAGGHEQYF	TGTGCCAGCAGCCAAGCCGCAGTAGCGGGAGGTCACGAGCAGTACTTC
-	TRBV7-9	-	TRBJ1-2	CASSVQGNRNRYGYTF	TGTGCCAGCAGTGTTCAGGGGAATAGGAATCGCTATGGCTACACCTTC
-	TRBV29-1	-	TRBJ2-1	CSGRSYNEQFF	TGCAGCGGGCGCTCCTACAATGAGCAGTTCTTC
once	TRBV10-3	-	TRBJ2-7	CAISEGQYEQYF	TGTGCCATCAGTGAGGGGCAGTACGAGCAGTACTTC
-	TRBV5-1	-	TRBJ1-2	CARGKGVRDGYTF	TGCGCCCGCGGAAAGGGGGTTCGGGATGGCTACACCTTC
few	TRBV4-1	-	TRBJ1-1	CASSQLDRRNTEAFF	TGCGCCAGCAGCCAACTTGACAGGAGGAACACTGAAGCTTTCTTT
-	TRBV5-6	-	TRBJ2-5	CASSLARGMDQETQYF	TGTGCCAGCAGCTTGGCCCGGGGGATGGATCAAGAGACCCAGTACTTC
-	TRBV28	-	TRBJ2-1	CASSYPTENEDSNEQFF	TGTGCCAGCAGTTACCCGACAGAGAATGAGGACTCCAATGAGCAGTTCTTC
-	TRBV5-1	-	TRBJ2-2	CASSPPTGTFSAAGELFF	TGCGCCAGCAGCCCCCCGACCGGGACATTCTCGGCGGCCGGGGAGCTGTTTTTT
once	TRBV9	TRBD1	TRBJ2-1	CASSARDRGSYNEQFF	TGTGCCAGCAGCGCTAGGGACAGGGGCTCCTACAATGAGCAGTTCTTC
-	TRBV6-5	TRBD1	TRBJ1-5	CASSYGQGPHQPQHF	TGTGCCAGCAGTTACGGACAGGGGCCTCATCAGCCCCAGCATTTT
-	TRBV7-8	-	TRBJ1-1	CASSLGRRVRAEAFF	TGTGCCAGCAGCTTAGGTAGACGAGTTCGGGCTGAAGCTTTCTTT
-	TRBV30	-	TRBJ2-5	CAVERGETQYF	TGTGCCGTGGAAAGGGGAGAGACCCAGTACTTC
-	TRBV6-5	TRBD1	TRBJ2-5	CASSYSTGQGQETQYF	TGTGCCAGCAGTTACTCGACGGGACAGGGCCAAGAGACCCAGTACTTC
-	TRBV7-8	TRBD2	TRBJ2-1	CASSIGASGPNNEQFF	TGTGCCAGCAGTATTGGTGCTAGCGGGCCTAACAATGAGCAGTTCTTC
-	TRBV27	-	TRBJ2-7	CASSTTDPYEQYF	TGTGCCAGCAGCACGACGGACCCCTACGAGCAGTACTTC
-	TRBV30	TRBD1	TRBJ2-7	CAWSPGTGSYEQYF	TGTGCCTGGAGTCCCGGGACAGGGAGCTACGAGCAGTACTTC